A few counts support the clone carrying this T cell receptor (beta chain). Its antigen is unidentified. The donors were members of the validation cohort comprising over 100 subjects, separate from the roughly 730-subject first cohort. In germline, CDR1 is WNHNN, CDR2 SYGVQD (reference sequence). The CDR3 totals 13 residues. The V end lost 2 bases, the J end lost 4 bases, and 9 bases lay between the germline ends. This specimen comes from a study of cytomegalovirus exposure and HLA in healthy donors. This table comes from immunoSEQ multiplex PCR, and its TCRdb copy is limited to in-frame clones, with some not included. The sample has 65,000 or so clones, about 94% seen once. General study results and limits: A later analysis found first-cohort TCR clusters tended to co-occur in the approximately 110 validation repertoires. The classifier was said to identify cytomegalovirus status with high specificity and sensitivity.

The chain combines TRBV10-1 with TRBJ2-7; D call uncertain. This receptor was obtained from a man aged 18 to 30 in good health and CMV-seropositive. Sequenced material: PBMCs. CDR3 region: CASSEGRLYEQYF. The CDR3, as DNA: TGCGCCAGCAGTGAGGGCAGGTTGTACGAGCAGTACTTC.